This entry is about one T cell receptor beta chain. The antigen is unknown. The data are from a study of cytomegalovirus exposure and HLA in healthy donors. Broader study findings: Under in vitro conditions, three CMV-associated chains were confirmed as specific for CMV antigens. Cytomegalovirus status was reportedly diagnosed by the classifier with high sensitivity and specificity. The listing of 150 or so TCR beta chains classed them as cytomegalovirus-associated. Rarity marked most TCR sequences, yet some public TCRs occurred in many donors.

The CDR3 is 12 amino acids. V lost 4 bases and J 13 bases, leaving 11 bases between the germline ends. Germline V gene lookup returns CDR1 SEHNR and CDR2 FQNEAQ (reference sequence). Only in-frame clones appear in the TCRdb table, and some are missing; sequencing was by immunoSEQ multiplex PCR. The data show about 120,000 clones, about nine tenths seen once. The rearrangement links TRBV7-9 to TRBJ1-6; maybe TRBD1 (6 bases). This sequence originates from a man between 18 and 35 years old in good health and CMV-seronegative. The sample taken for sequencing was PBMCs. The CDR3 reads CASSWPRGPLHF. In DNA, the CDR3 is TGTGCCAGCAGCTGGCCCAGGGGCCCCCTCCACTTT.